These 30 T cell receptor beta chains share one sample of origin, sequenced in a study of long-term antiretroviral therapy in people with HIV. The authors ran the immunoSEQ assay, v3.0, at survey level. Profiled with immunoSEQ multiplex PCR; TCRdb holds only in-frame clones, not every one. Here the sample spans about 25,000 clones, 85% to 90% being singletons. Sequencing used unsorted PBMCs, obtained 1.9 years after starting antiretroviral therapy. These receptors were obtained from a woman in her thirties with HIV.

This chain's CDR3 is CSVLRLADNEQFF. As DNA, the CDR3 is TGCAGCGTCCTACGACTAGCGGACAATGAGCAGTTCTTC. The V gene is TRBV29-1, the J gene TRBJ2-1, with 9 bases matching TRBD2. This CDR3 spans 13 amino acids. With V trimmed by 6 bases and J by 5 bases, 5 bases remained unmatched. Germline-derived CDR1 and CDR2 are SQVTM and ANQGSEA.

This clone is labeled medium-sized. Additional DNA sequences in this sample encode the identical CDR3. The CDR3 is CSVEGYGYTF. For the CDR3, the DNA is TGCAGCGTTGAAGGCTATGGCTACACCTTC. The chain combines TRBV29-1 with TRBJ1-2; D call uncertain. V shed 1 base and J shed 4 bases, with 1 base lying between them. CDR3 length: 10 amino acids. CDR1 is SQVTM and CDR2 is ANQGSEA in the germline V gene.

CDR3 nucleotides: TGTGCCAGCAGCTTGTTTTCTGGACAGGGTGTCCACGAGCAGTACGTC. Translation gives CASSLFSGQGVHEQYV. The V call is TRBV5-5, the J call TRBJ2-7; 8 nucleotides line up with TRBD1. This CDR3 is 16 amino acids long. V lost 1 base and J lost 5; bases outside the gene matches: 11. Germline-derived CDR1 and CDR2 are SGHKS and YYEKEE (reference sequence).

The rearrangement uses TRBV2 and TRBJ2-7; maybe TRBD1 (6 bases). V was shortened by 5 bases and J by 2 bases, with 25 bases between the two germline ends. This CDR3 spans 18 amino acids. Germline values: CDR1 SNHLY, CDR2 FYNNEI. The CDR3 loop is CASSKRGWGTIGPYEQYV. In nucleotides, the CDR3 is TGTGCCAGCAGTAAAAGGGGTTGGGGGACAATAGGCCCCTACGAGCAGTACGTC.

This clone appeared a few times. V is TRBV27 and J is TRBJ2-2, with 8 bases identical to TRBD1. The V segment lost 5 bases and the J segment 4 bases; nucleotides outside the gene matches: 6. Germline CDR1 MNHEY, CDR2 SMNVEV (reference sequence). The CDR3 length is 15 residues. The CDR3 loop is CASSPTGVITGELFF. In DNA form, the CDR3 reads TGTGCCAGCAGTCCGACAGGGGTGATCACCGGGGAGCTGTTTTTT.

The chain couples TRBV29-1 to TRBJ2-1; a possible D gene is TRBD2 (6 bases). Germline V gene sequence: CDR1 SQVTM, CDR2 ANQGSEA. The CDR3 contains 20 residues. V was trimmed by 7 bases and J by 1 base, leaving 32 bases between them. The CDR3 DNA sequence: TGCAGCGCGATGGGCTCCATCAGAACTAGCTCCCCAGTGTCCTACAATGAGCAGTTCTTC. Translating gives CSAMGSIRTSSPVSYNEQFF.

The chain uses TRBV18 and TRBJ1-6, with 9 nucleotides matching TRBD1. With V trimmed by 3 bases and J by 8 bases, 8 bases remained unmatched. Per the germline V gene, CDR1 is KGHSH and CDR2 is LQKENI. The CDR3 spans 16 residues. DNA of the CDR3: TGTGCCAGCTCACCGAACGGACAGGGGCTGGATTCACCCCTCCACTTT. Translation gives CASSPNGQGLDSPLHF.

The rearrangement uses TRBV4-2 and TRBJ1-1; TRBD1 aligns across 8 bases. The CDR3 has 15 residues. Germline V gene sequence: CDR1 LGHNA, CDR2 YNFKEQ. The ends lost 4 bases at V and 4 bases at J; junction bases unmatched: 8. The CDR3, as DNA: TGTGCCAGCAGCCCCCACCCGACAGGGGTCACTGAAGCTTTCTTT. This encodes CASSPHPTGVTEAFF.

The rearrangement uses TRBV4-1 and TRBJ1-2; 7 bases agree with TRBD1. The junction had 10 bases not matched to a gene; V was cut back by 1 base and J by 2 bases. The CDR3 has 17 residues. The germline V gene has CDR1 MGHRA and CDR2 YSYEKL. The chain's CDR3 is CASSQAGPTRGNYGYTF. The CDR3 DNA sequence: TGCGCCAGCAGCCAAGCTGGACCGACCAGGGGGAACTATGGCTACACCTTC.

The chain's CDR3 is CASSRETGNNSPLHF. DNA of the CDR3: TGTGCCAGCTCAAGAGAGACAGGGAATAATTCACCCCTCCACTTT. J is TRBJ1-6 and V is TRBV18, with 7 bases fitting TRBD1. Germline CDR1 KGHSH, CDR2 LQKENI. This CDR3 contains 15 residues. The trim removed 5 bases at V and 5 bases at J, leaving 6 bases unmatched. Full variable domain (remainder filled in from reference TRBV18 and TRBJ1-6): NAGVMQNPRHLVRRRGQEARLRCSPMKGHSHVYWYRQLPEEGLKFMVYLQKENIIDESGMPKERFSAEFPKEGPSILRIQQVVRGDSAAYFCASSRETGNNSPLHFGNGTRLTVT.

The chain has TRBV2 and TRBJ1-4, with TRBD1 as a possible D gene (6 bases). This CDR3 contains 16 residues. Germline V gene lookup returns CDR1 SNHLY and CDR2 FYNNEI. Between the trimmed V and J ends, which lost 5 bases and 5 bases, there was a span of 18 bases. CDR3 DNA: TGTGCCAGCAGTAACAAAATAACAGGGCCCAATGAAAAACTGTTTTTT. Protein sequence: CASSNKITGPNEKLFF.

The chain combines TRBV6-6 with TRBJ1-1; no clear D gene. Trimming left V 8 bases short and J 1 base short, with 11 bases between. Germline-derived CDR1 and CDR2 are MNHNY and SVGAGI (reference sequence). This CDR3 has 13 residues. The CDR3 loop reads CASQTQPNTEAFF. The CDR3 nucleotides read TGTGCCAGCCAAACGCAACCGAACACTGAAGCTTTCTTT.

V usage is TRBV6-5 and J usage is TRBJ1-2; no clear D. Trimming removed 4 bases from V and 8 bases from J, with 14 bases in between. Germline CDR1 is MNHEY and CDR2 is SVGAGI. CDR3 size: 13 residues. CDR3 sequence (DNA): TGTGCCAGCAGTTCCAACAAAGGCGGAGGCTACACCTTC. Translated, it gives CASSSNKGGGYTF.

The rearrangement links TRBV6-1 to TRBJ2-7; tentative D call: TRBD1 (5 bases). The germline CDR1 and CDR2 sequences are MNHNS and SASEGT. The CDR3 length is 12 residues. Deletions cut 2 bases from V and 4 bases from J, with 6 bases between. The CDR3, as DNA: TGTGCCAGCAGTGAACAGGGTTACGAGCAGTACTTC. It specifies CASSEQGYEQYF.

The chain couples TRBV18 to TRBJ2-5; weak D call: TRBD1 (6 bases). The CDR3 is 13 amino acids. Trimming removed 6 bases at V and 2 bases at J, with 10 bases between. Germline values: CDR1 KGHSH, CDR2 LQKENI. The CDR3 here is CASSTRGQETQYF. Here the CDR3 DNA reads TGTGCCAGCTCTACCAGGGGACAAGAGACCCAGTACTTC.

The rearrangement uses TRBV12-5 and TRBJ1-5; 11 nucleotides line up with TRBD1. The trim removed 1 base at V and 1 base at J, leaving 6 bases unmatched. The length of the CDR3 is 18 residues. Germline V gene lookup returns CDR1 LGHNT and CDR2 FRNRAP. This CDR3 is CASGLGDRGVASNQPQHF. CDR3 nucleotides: TGTGCTAGTGGTTTGGGGGACAGGGGGGTCGCGAGCAATCAGCCCCAGCATTTT.

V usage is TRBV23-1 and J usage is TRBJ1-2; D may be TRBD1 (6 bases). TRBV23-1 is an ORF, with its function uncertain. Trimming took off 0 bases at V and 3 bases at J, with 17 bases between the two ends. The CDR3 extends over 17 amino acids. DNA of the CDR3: TGCGCCAGCAGTCAATCTCAGGGGCTCAATAACGACTATGGCTACACCTTC. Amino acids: CASSQSQGLNNDYGYTF.

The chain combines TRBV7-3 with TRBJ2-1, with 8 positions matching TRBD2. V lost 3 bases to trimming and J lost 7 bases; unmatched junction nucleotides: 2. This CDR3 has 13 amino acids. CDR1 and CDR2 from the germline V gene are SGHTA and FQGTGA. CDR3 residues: CASSFRGGNEQFF. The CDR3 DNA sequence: TGTGCCAGCAGCTTCCGGGGGGGTAATGAGCAGTTCTTC.

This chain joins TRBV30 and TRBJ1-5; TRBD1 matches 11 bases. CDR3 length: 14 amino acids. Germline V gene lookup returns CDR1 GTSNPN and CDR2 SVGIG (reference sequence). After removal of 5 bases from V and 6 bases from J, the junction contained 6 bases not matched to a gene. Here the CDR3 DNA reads TGTGCCTGGGGGGGACAGGGGGGACTTCAGCCCCAGCATTTT. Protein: CAWGGQGGLQPQHF.

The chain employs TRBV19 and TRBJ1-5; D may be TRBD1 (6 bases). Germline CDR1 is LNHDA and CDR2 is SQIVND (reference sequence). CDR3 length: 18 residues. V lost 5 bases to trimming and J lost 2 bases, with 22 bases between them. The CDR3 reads CASSFRGASFWGNQPQHF. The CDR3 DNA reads TGTGCCAGTAGTTTTAGGGGGGCCTCCTTTTGGGGCAATCAGCCCCAGCATTTT.

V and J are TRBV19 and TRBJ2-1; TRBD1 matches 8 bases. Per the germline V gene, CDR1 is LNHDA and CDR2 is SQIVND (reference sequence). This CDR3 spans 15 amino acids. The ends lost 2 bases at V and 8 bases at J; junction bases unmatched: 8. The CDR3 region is CASSILLGQGHEQFF. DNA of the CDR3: TGTGCCAGTAGTATACTCTTAGGACAGGGCCATGAGCAGTTCTTC.

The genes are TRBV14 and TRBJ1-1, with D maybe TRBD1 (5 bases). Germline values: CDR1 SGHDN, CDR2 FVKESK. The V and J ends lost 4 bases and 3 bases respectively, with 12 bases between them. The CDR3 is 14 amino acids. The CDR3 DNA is TGTGCCAGCAGCCGACAGTTAAGCGACACTGAAGCTTTCTTT. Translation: CASSRQLSDTEAFF.

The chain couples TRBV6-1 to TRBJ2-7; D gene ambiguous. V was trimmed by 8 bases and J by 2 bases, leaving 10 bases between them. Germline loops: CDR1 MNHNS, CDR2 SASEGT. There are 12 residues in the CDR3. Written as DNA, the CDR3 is TGTGCCAGCGGACCCGGAGCCTACGAGCAGTACGTC. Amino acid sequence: CASGPGAYEQYV.

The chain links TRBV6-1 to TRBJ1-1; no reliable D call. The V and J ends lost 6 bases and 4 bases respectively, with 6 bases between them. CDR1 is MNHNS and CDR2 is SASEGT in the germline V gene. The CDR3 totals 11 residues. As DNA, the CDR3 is TGTGCCAGCAGGGACGGCACTGAAGCTTTCTTT. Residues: CASRDGTEAFF.

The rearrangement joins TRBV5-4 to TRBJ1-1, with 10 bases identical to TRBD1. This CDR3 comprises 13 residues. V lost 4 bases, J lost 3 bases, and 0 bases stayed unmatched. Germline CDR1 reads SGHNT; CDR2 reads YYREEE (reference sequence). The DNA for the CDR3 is TGTGCCAGCAGCGGACAGGGGGACACTGAAGCTTTCTTT. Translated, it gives CASSGQGDTEAFF.

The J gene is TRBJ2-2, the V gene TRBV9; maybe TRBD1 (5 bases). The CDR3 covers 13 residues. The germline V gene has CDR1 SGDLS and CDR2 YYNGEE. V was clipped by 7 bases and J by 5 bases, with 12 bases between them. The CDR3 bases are TGTGCCAGCGCCGTAGCAGGGACCGGGGAGCTGTTTTTT. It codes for CASAVAGTGELFF.

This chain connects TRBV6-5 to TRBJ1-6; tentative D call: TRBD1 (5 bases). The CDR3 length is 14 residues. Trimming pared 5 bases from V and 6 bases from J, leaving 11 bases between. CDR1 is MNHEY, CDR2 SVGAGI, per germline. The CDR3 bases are TGTGCCAGCAGTAGGGACGATGTTAATTCACCCCTCCACTTT. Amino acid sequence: CASSRDDVNSPLHF.

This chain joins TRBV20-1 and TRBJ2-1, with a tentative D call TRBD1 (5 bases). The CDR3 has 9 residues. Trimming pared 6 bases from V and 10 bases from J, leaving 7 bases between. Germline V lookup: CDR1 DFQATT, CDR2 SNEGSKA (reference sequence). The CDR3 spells CSAGVEQFF. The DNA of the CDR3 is TGCAGTGCAGGGGTGGAGCAGTTCTTC.

In DNA, the CDR3 is TGCGCCAGCAGCCAAGGCAGGGGAATCTATGGCTACACCTTC. Its translation is CASSQGRGIYGYTF. This rearrangement joins TRBV4-1 to TRBJ1-2, with a weak D call TRBD1 (6 bases). The CDR3 is 14 amino acids. The ends were cut back, 1 base at V and 4 bases at J, with 10 bases in the middle. Germline CDR1 reads MGHRA; CDR2 reads YSYEKL.

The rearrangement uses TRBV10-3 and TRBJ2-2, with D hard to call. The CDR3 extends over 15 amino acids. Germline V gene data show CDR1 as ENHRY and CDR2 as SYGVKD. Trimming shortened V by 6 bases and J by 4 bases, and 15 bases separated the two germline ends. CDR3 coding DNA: TGTGCCATCAGCCATTACCTGGACGGCACCGGGGAGCTGTTTTTT. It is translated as CAISHYLDGTGELFF.